One and the same sample provided the 30 T cell receptor beta chains below, sequenced in a study of T-cell reconstitution after alpha-beta-depleted transplantation in children. Unique molecular identifiers were incorporated during preparation of the TCRbeta library. Each CDR3 protein gets one entry after TCRdb re-called the PCR reads with MiXCR. This sample has about 540,000 distinct CDR3 sequences, with approximately 20% found just once. Sequenced here: PBMCs from the stem cell graft donor, sampled from the stem cell graft. The receptors derive from a human donor who donated a stem cell graft to a child with acute lymphoblastic leukemia.

There are a few counts of this clonotype. The CDR3 sequence is CASRVAGYSYEQYF. CDR3 sequence (DNA): TGTGCCAGCAGGGTAGCGGGGTACTCCTACGAGCAGTACTTC. The V call is TRBV12-3 or TRBV12-4, the J call TRBJ2-7, with 8 bases that match TRBD2. The trim removed 6 bases at V and 0 bases at J, leaving 4 bases unmatched. CDR3 length equals 14 residues.

The chain joins TRBV5-5 to TRBJ2-7; D gene unclear. V was shortened by 3 bases and J by 7 bases, with 11 bases between the two germline ends. The CDR3 is 12 residues long. Germline V CDR1 and CDR2: SGHKS, YYEKEE (reference sequence). DNA of the CDR3: TGTGCCAGCAGCTCAAACTATAGGGAGCAGTACTTC. Encoded protein: CASSSNYREQYF.

This clonotype was picked up a small number of times. The gene calls are TRBV29-1 and TRBJ2-1; D might be TRBD1 or TRBD2, each matching 5 bases. The V end lost 4 bases, the J end lost 1 base, and 20 bases lay between the germline ends. Germline CDR1 reads SQVTM; CDR2 reads ANQGSEA. The CDR3 totals 17 residues. The CDR3 bases are TGCAGCGTTGGGGGGACCGTTGGGGAAGAGTCCTACAATGAGCAGTTCTTC. As protein: CSVGGTVGEESYNEQFF.

The sample holds many counts of this clonotype. This chain connects TRBV29-1 to TRBJ2-3; 11 nucleotides line up with TRBD2. After removal of 8 bases from V and 2 bases from J, the junction contained 6 bases not matched to a gene. The CDR3 spans 14 residues. CDR1 SQVTM and CDR2 ANQGSEA come from the germline V gene. CDR3 amino acids: CSLRLAGTTDTQYF. The DNA of the CDR3 is TGCAGCCTGAGACTAGCGGGGACCACAGATACGCAGTATTTT.

This clonotype showed up just a few times. The chain is built from TRBV11-2 and TRBJ2-1, with 12 bases fitting TRBD2. This CDR3 contains 21 residues. Per the germline V gene, CDR1 is SGHAT and CDR2 is FQNNGV. Trimming at V came to 5 bases and at J to 0 bases, leaving 17 bases not matched to a gene. In DNA, the CDR3 is TGTGCCAGCAGCCCCGTGGAAGGACTAGCGGGATTCTGGAACTCCTACAATGAGCAGTTCTTC. This translates into CASSPVEGLAGFWNSYNEQFF.

For this clonotype: Mismatch with germline at one junction end may stem from a read error. The CDR3: CASKLTRGREGDTEYF. The CDR3 DNA follows: TGTGCCAGCAAGTTAACAAGGGGTCGGGAGGGAGATACGGAGTATTTT. V usage is TRBV12-3 or TRBV12-4 and J usage is TRBJ2-3; 8 bases fit TRBD2. The CDR3 totals 16 residues.

The V gene is TRBV25-1, the J gene TRBJ1-1; 9 nucleotides line up with TRBD1. This CDR3 is built from 16 residues. The trim removed 10 bases at V and 0 bases at J, leaving 12 bases unmatched. The V gene's germline CDR1 is MGHDK and CDR2 SYGVNS. CDR3: CATVRTGDPMNTEAFF. DNA of the CDR3: TGTGCCACGGTAAGGACAGGGGACCCGATGAACACTGAAGCTTTCTTT.

This clonotype was recorded a few times. V and J are TRBV4-2 and TRBJ1-5; 7 nucleotides line up with TRBD1. The ends lost 0 bases at V and 7 bases at J; junction bases unmatched: 9. The CDR3 loop spans 16 amino acids. Germline V gives CDR1 LGHNA, CDR2 YNFKEQ. The CDR3 DNA sequence: TGTGCCAGCAGCCAAGAGACAGGGCTTCGAAAACAGCCCCAGCATTTT. It translates to CASSQETGLRKQPQHF.

This clonotype has just a few counts. The chain employs TRBV12-3 or TRBV12-4 and TRBJ2-5; perhaps TRBD1 as D (5 bases). The CDR3 spans 15 residues. Trimming removed 6 bases from V and 4 bases from J, with 18 bases in between. The CDR3 sequence is CASSSQGRRTETQYF. The CDR3 DNA reads as TGTGCCAGCAGCTCGCAGGGCAGAAGAACAGAGACCCAGTACTTC.

V is TRBV20-1 and J is TRBJ2-2; the match to TRBD2 covers 7 bases. CDR3 length: 17 amino acids. In germline, CDR1 is DFQATT, CDR2 SNEGSKA (reference sequence). Trimming took 2 bases from V and 4 from J; bases not matched to a gene: 13. CDR3 amino acids: CSARPLLQRDLTGELFF. In nucleotides, the CDR3 is TGCAGTGCTAGACCCCTTCTACAGCGGGATCTCACCGGGGAGCTGTTTTTT.

This clonotype came up a few times. The V call is TRBV29-1, the J call TRBJ1-3; maybe TRBD1 (6 bases). Trimming shortened V by 0 bases and J by 3 bases, and 9 bases separated the two germline ends. Germline assignment: CDR1 SQVTM and CDR2 ANQGSEA. The CDR3 totals 14 residues. CDR3 region: CSVEDTGIGNTIYF. The CDR3 bases are TGCAGCGTTGAAGATACAGGGATTGGAAACACCATATATTTT.

This clonotype has a handful of counts. This chain connects TRBV20-1 to TRBJ2-1; D perhaps matches TRBD2 (5 bases). The V and J ends lost 0 bases and 6 bases respectively, with 15 bases between them. CDR3 length equals 15 residues. Looked up from germline, CDR1 is DFQATT and CDR2 is SNEGSKA (reference sequence). The CDR3 region is CSARDIRGMGNEQFF. The CDR3 nucleotides are TGCAGTGCTAGAGATATCCGAGGGATGGGCAATGAGCAGTTCTTC.

V is TRBV15 and J is TRBJ2-2; possibly TRBD1 or TRBD2 for D (5 bases each). V lost 4 bases and J lost 4, with 13 bases in between. This CDR3 region has 15 residues. Germline CDR1 and CDR2: LNHNV and YYDKDF (reference sequence). CDR3 coding DNA: TGTGCCACCAGCACGGGACGGACCTTCACCGGGGAGCTGTTTTTT. Translation gives CATSTGRTFTGELFF.

Only a few counts were recorded for this clonotype. The chain has TRBV19 and TRBJ2-1; TRBD2 aligns across 9 bases. Looked up from germline, CDR1 is LNHDA and CDR2 is SQIVND (reference sequence). The CDR3 runs 16 residues. V trimming: 6 bases; J trimming: 0 bases; junction bases outside the gene matches: 6. This CDR3 is CASSLAGPSSYNEQFF. DNA of the CDR3: TGTGCCAGTAGCCTAGCGGGGCCTAGCTCCTACAATGAGCAGTTCTTC. Complete variable domain (other parts from reference TRBV19 and TRBJ2-1): DGGITQSPKYLFRKEGQNVTLSCEQNLNHDAMYWYRQDPGQGLRLIYYSQIVNDFQKGDIAEGYSVSREKKESFPLTVTSAQKNPTAFYLCASSLAGPSSYNEQFFGPGTRLTVL.

V is TRBV11-2 and J is TRBJ2-1; 7 bases line up with TRBD2. Trimming took 9 bases from V and 0 from J; bases not matched to a gene: 14. Per the germline V gene, CDR1 is SGHAT and CDR2 is FQNNGV. The CDR3 covers 17 residues. CDR3 residues: CARAGDPGGGSYNEQFF. In nucleotides, the CDR3 is TGTGCCAGGGCCGGGGATCCGGGAGGAGGCTCCTACAATGAGCAGTTCTTC.

The rearrangement links TRBV4-1 to TRBJ2-5; TRBD2 matches 8 bases. V lost 1 base to trimming and J lost 5 bases; unmatched junction nucleotides: 12. The V gene's germline CDR1 is MGHRA and CDR2 YSYEKL. CDR3 size: 17 residues. As DNA, the CDR3 is TGCGCCAGCAGCCAAGCTCGGACCCGGGAGGGCCACGAGACCCAGTACTTC. The encoded protein is CASSQARTREGHETQYF.

This clonotype was detected only a few times. The chain couples TRBV27 to TRBJ2-7; a possible D gene is TRBD2 (7 bases). There are 14 residues in the CDR3. Per germline, CDR1 MNHEY and CDR2 SMNVEV (reference sequence). V was pared by 3 bases and J by 4 bases, with 13 bases between. CDR3: CASSLAGAGYEQYF. CDR3 sequence (DNA): TGTGCCAGCAGTTTGGCGGGGGCAGGTTACGAGCAGTACTTC.

The chain combines TRBV12-5 with TRBJ2-3; the D is unclear. The length of the CDR3 is 15 residues. V was shortened by 6 bases and J by 6 bases, with 19 bases between the two germline ends. Germline lookup yields CDR1 LGHNT and CDR2 FRNRAP. CDR3 DNA: TGTGCTAGTGGCACACAATACAAGAACCTTGATACGCAGTATTTT. It codes for CASGTQYKNLDTQYF.

The chain is built from TRBV20-1 and TRBJ1-2, with no clear D. In germline, CDR1 is DFQATT, CDR2 SNEGSKA (reference sequence). V was shortened by 0 bases and J by 4 bases, with 18 bases between the two germline ends. The CDR3 has 16 amino acids. The chain's CDR3 is CSARDRVKGDGYGYTF. CDR3 nucleotides: TGCAGTGCTAGAGATCGGGTTAAGGGAGACGGCTATGGCTACACCTTC.

The rearrangement uses TRBV20-1 and TRBJ1-2; tentative D call: TRBD1 (6 bases). The CDR3 is 14 residues long. Germline CDR1 is DFQATT and CDR2 is SNEGSKA (reference sequence). Trimming stripped 0 bases from V and 1 base from J, with 9 bases between. The CDR3, as DNA: TGCAGTGCTAGAGACCCGGACAGTAACTATGGCTACACCTTC. This sequence encodes CSARDPDSNYGYTF.

In its sample, this clonotype was seen a few times. This chain joins TRBV24-1 and TRBJ2-2, with TRBD1 identical over 7 bases. V dropped 1 base and J dropped 5; count of bases not matched to a gene: 6. Per germline, CDR1 KGHDR and CDR2 SFDVKD. The CDR3 is 16 amino acids. CDR3 sequence: CATSDFRGRRTGELFF. In DNA, the CDR3 is TGTGCCACCAGTGATTTTAGGGGGCGTCGGACCGGGGAGCTGTTTTTT.

This clonotype was observed many times. The chain couples TRBV12-3 or TRBV12-4 to TRBJ2-3, with D perhaps TRBD1 (5 bases). The V gene lost 3 bases and the J gene lost 3 bases, with 13 bases spanning the gap. The CDR3 length is 15 residues. CDR3 sequence: CASSFPQGGTDTQYF. Here the CDR3 DNA reads TGTGCCAGCAGTTTCCCCCAGGGCGGAACAGATACGCAGTATTTT.

This clonotype was detected only a few times. The chain is built from TRBV15 and TRBJ2-5; 11 positions agree with TRBD2. The V and J ends lost 6 bases and 1 base, in that order; junction bases with no gene match: 7. Germline lookup yields CDR1 LNHNV and CDR2 YYDKDF (reference sequence). This CDR3 is built from 16 residues. CDR3 loop: CATSPGLAGLQETQYF. Written as DNA, the CDR3 is TGTGCCACCAGTCCCGGACTAGCGGGTCTCCAAGAGACCCAGTACTTC.

The V and J genes are TRBV20-1 and TRBJ2-3, with 7 bases identical to TRBD2. Germline V gene sequence: CDR1 DFQATT, CDR2 SNEGSKA (reference sequence). The CDR3 is made up of 14 amino acids. The junction had 1 base not matched to a gene; V was cut back by 0 bases and J by 1 base. CDR3 nucleotide sequence: TGCAGTGCTAGAGAGGGGGGGGGCACAGATACGCAGTATTTT. Encoded protein: CSAREGGGTDTQYF.

The chain combines TRBV4-1 with TRBJ2-7; TRBD1 agrees at 7 bases. This CDR3 has 15 residues. Trimming at V came to 1 base and at J to 7 bases, leaving 10 bases not matched to a gene. Germline CDR1 is MGHRA and CDR2 is YSYEKL. The CDR3 reads CASSQAARGSGEQYF. CDR3 in DNA: TGCGCCAGCAGCCAAGCAGCCAGGGGGTCGGGAGAGCAGTACTTC.

This chain connects TRBV29-1 to TRBJ2-1, with 10 bases lining up with TRBD2. The CDR3 has 19 amino acids. Germline V gene sequence: CDR1 SQVTM, CDR2 ANQGSEA. V was pared by 7 bases and J by 2 bases, with 20 bases of the junction left unmatched. The CDR3 nucleotides read TGCAGCGCTACCCCCGGGGGGCCTAGCGGGAGAACAGCCTACAATGAGCAGTTCTTC. As protein: CSATPGGPSGRTAYNEQFF.

As DNA, the CDR3 is TGTGCCAGCAGTTTATCATCAGGGTTGGGCGAGCAGTACTTC. It specifies CASSLSSGLGEQYF. The V and J genes are TRBV27 and TRBJ2-7, with a possible D match to TRBD1 (5 bases). There are 14 residues in the CDR3. Germline V lookup: CDR1 MNHEY, CDR2 SMNVEV (reference sequence). The ends were cut back, 0 bases at V and 6 bases at J, with 12 bases in the middle.

The chain carries TRBV12-3 or TRBV12-4 and TRBJ2-1; 9 nucleotides line up with TRBD1. V was clipped by 5 bases and J by 6 bases; unmatched bases: 8. This CDR3 region has 15 residues. CDR3 coding DNA: TGTGCCAGCAGTGCGTCGGACAGGGGAGTCAATGAGCAGTTCTTC. Protein sequence: CASSASDRGVNEQFF.

This chain uses TRBV9 with TRBJ2-7; the D gene is possibly TRBD2 (5 bases). The CDR3 has 16 residues. V was clipped by 4 bases and J by 0 bases, with 17 bases between them. Germline V CDR1 and CDR2: SGDLS, YYNGEE. The chain's CDR3 is CASSPRPASLSYEQYF. The CDR3, as DNA: TGTGCCAGCAGCCCTCGCCCGGCTAGCCTCTCCTACGAGCAGTACTTC.

This clonotype was found a few times. CDR3 sequence reads: CSVEGPGARALDEQFF. CDR3 DNA: TGCAGCGTTGAAGGCCCAGGGGCTAGGGCTTTGGATGAGCAGTTCTTC. The chain couples TRBV29-1 to TRBJ2-1; D is perhaps TRBD1 (6 bases). This CDR3 has 16 residues. The germline gives CDR1 SQVTM, CDR2 ANQGSEA. Trimming removed 1 base at V and 8 bases at J, with 21 bases between.